This T cell receptor beta chain was sequenced during a study of blood T cell repertoires in COVID-19. Study in general: Some COVID-19 samples were acute and others convalescent; all came from the United States, Italy and Spain. Sources were T cells, B-cell-depleted T cells, or PBMCs; the material itself was cDNA or gDNA.

In the case of this clone: Distinct nucleotide sequences in the sample also encode this CDR3.

The CDR3 has 13 residues. CDR1 and CDR2 (germline): MNHEY, SVGAGI. V dropped 6 bases and J dropped 2; count of bases not matched to a gene: 3. In the original analysis: Amplification of reference gene primers provided the estimated nucleated cell counts. Repertoires were generated with immunoSEQ multiplex PCR, while TCRdb's copy carries only in-frame clones and drops some. V, J and clone size reflect that table, while D and trimming were determined from the DNA. The sample yields around 180,000 clones, around 87% seen once. The sequenced material came from peripheral blood. The sequence derives from a man aged 35-49 years with active or convalescent COVID-19. This rearrangement joins TRBV6-5 to TRBJ1-2; 7 bases are shared with TRBD1. CDR3 residues: CASSLQGNYGYTF. The CDR3 coding sequence is TGTGCCAGCAGCCTACAGGGGAACTATGGCTACACCTTC.